This T cell receptor beta chain is from a study of blood T cells in healthy people across ages. About this clonotype itself: Relative to the germline gene, one junction end is altered; a read error may explain this.

It was with a sample-barcoded 5' primer and a J-beta primer mix that a second PCR of roughly 6 to 12 cycles was run. One entry per CDR3 protein, called by TCRdb with MiXCR from the 5' RACE reads. This table has more than 650,000 distinct CDR3 sequences, about 20% appearing once. The CDR3 has 16 amino acids. Germline V gene lookup returns CDR1 DFQATT and CDR2 SNEGSKA (reference sequence). Sequenced input: blood. The chain is built from TRBV20-1 and TRBJ1-3; D is unclear. The receptor was isolated from a man between 65 and 85 years old in good health. The CDR3 is CSAKPARVTTGSTIYF. CDR3 nucleotides: TGCAGTGCTAAGCCGGCCAGAGTGACGACTGGAAGCACCATATATTTT.